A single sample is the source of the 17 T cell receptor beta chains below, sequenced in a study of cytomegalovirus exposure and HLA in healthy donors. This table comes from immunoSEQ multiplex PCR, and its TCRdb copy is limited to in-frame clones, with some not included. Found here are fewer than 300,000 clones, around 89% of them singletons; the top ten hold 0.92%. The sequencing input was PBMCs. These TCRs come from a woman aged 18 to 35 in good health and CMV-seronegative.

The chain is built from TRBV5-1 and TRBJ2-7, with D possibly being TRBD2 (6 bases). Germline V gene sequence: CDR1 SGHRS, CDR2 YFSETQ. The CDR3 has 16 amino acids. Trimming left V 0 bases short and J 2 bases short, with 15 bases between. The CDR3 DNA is TGCGCCAGCAGCTTGGCCTTAGGGCGGGGAACCTACGAGCAGTACTTC. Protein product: CASSLALGRGTYEQYF.

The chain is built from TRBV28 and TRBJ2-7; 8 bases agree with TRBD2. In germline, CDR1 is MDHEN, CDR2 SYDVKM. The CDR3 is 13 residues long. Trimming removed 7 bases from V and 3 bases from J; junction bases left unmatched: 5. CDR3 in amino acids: CASNTGGGYEQYF. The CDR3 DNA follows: TGTGCCAGCAACACCGGGGGGGGCTACGAGCAGTACTTC.

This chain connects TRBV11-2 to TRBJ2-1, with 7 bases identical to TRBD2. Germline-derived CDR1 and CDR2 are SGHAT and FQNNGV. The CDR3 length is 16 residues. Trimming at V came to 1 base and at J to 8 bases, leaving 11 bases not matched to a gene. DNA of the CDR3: TGTGCCAGCAGCTTAGTTTTTGGCGGGAGAGGTCATGAGCAGTTCTTC. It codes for CASSLVFGGRGHEQFF. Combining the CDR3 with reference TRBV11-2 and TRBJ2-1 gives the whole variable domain EAGVAQSPRYKIIEKRQSVAFWCNPISGHATLYWYQQILGQGPKLLIQFQNNGVVDDSQLPKDRFSAERLKGVDSTLKIQPAKLEDSAVYLCASSLVFGGRGHEQFFGPGTRLTVL.

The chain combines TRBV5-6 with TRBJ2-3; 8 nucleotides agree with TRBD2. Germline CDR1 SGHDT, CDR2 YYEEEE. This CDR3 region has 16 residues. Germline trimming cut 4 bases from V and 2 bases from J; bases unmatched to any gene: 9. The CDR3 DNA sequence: TGTGCCAGCAGCCCCCCCGGGACTAGGGCCACAGATACGCAGTATTTT. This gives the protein CASSPPGTRATDTQYF.

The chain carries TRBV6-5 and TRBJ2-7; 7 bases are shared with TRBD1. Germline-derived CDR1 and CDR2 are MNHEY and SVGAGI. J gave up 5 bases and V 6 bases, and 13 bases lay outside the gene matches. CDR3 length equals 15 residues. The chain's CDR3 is CASRDPRGSYHEQYF. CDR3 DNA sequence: TGTGCCAGCAGGGACCCCAGGGGGTCATATCACGAGCAGTACTTC.

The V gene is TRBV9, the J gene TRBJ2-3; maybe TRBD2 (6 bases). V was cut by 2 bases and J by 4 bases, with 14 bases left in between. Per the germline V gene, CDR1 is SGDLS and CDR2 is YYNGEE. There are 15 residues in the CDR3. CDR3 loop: CASSVEGVGADTQYF. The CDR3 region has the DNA TGTGCCAGCAGCGTGGAGGGAGTGGGGGCAGATACGCAGTATTTT.

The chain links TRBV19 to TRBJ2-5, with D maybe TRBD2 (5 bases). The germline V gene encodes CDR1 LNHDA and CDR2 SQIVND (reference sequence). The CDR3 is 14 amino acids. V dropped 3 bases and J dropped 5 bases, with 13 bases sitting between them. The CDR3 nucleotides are TGTGCCAGTAGTATTCGTTCTTCGGGGGAGACCCAGTACTTC. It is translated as CASSIRSSGETQYF.

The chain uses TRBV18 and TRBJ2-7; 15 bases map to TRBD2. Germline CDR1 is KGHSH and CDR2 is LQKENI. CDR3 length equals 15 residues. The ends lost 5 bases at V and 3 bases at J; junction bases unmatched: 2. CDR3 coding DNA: TGTGCCAGCTCAGCGGGACTAGCGGGGGGCTACGAGCAGTACTTC. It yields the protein CASSAGLAGGYEQYF.

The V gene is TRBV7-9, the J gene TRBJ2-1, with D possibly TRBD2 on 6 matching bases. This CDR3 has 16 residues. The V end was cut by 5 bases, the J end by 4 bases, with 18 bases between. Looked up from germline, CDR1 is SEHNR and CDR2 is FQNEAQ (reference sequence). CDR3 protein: CASSPKGARGYNEQFF. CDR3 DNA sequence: TGTGCCAGCAGCCCCAAGGGAGCCCGGGGGTACAATGAGCAGTTCTTC.

The DNA for the CDR3 is TGTGCCAGCAGTTTAACATCAGCCTTCGTCGGGGCTTTCTTT. Protein sequence: CASSLTSAFVGAFF. The V and J genes are TRBV28 and TRBJ1-1; D is unresolved. Germline V lookup: CDR1 MDHEN, CDR2 SYDVKM. The CDR3 loop spans 14 amino acids. The V and J ends lost 2 bases and 11 bases respectively, with 18 bases between them.

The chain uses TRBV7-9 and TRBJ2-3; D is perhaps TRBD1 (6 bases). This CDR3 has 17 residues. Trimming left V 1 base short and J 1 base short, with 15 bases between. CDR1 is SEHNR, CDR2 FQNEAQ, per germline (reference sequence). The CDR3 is CASSLGRGPGRTDTQYF. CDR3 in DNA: TGTGCCAGCAGCTTAGGCAGGGGCCCGGGTCGCACAGATACGCAGTATTTT. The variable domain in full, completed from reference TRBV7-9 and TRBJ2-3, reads DTGVSQNPRHKITKRGQNVTFRCDPISEHNRLYWYRQTLGQGPEFLTYFQNEAQLEKSRLLSDRFSAERPKGSFSTLEIQRTEQGDSAMYLCASSLGRGPGRTDTQYFGPGTRLTVL.

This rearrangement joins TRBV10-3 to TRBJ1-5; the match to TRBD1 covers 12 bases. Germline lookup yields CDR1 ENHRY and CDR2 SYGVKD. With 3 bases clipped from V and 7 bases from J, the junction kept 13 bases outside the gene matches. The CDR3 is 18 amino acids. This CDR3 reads CAISDPGTGGRGLQPQHF. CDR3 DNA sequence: TGTGCCATCAGTGATCCCGGGACAGGGGGCCGGGGGTTACAGCCCCAGCATTTT.

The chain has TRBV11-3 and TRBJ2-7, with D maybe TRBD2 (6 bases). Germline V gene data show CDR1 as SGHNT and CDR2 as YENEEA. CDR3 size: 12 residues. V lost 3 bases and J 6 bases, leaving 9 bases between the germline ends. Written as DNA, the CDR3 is TGTGCCAGCAGCTTTCGGGGGTCCGAGCAGTACTTC. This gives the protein CASSFRGSEQYF.

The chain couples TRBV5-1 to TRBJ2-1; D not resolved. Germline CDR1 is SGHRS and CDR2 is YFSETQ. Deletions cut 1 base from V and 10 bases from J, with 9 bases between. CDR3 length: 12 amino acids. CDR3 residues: CASSLKSQEQFF. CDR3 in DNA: TGCGCCAGCAGCTTGAAGTCACAGGAGCAGTTCTTC.

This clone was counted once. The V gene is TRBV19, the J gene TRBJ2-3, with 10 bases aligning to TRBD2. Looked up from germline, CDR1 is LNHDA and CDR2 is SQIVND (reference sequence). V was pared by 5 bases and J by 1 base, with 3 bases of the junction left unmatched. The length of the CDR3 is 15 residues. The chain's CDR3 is CASSELAGRTDTQYF. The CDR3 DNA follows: TGTGCCAGTAGTGAACTAGCGGGGCGCACAGATACGCAGTATTTT.

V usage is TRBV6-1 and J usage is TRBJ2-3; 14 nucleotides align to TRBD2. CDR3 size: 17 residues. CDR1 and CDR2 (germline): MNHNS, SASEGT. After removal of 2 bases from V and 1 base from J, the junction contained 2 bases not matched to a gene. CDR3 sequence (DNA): TGTGCCAGCAGTGAAAAGGGACTAGCGGGAGGCACAGATACGCAGTATTTT. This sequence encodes CASSEKGLAGGTDTQYF.

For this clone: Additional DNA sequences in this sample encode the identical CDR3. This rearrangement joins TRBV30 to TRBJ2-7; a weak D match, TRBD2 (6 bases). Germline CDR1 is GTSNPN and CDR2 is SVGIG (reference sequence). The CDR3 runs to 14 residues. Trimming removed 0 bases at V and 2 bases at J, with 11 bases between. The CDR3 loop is CAWSVSTGAYEQYF. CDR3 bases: TGTGCCTGGAGTGTTTCAACGGGGGCCTACGAGCAGTACTTC.